One sample yielded the 14 T cell receptor beta chains listed below, sequenced in a study of blood T cells in healthy people across ages. The use of a sample-barcoded 5' primer and a J-beta primer mix characterized a second PCR of roughly 7 to 12 cycles. TCRdb used MiXCR to reprocess the 5' RACE reads, holding one entry per CDR3 protein. This table has more than 1,400,000 distinct CDR3 sequences, around 39% appearing once. Sequenced sample: blood. The origin of the receptors is a woman between 18 and 29 years old in good health.

The chain joins TRBV7-9 to TRBJ2-7; D ambiguous. V was pared by 9 bases and J by 0 bases, with 12 bases between. Germline V lookup: CDR1 SEHNR, CDR2 FQNEAQ (reference sequence). The CDR3 contains 13 residues. CDR3 residues: CASTIQDSYEQYF. CDR3 DNA: TGTGCCAGTACAATCCAGGACTCCTACGAGCAGTACTTC.

V and J are TRBV12-3 or TRBV12-4 and TRBJ2-1; possible D gene TRBD2, 5 bases. Trimming removed 5 bases at V and 3 bases at J, with 17 bases between. The length of the CDR3 is 16 residues. CDR3 bases: TGTGCCAGCAGTGACCCAGTGGGAGACAACTACAATGAGCAGTTCTTC. It is translated as CASSDPVGDNYNEQFF.

This clonotype was seen only a few times. This chain connects TRBV29-1 to TRBJ1-1; the D gene is possibly TRBD1 (5 bases). The CDR3 contains 13 residues. Germline V lookup: CDR1 SQVTM, CDR2 ANQGSEA. Trimming cost V 8 bases and J 5 bases, with 18 bases left between them. The CDR3: CSFRGGEWTEAFF. CDR3 in DNA: TGCAGCTTCCGCGGGGGGGAGTGGACTGAAGCTTTCTTT.

Here the CDR3 DNA reads TGCAGCGTTCTTCCCGAGCTCTATGGCTACACCTTC. This codes for CSVLPELYGYTF. The V gene is TRBV29-1, the J gene TRBJ1-2; D is unclear. Germline CDR1 SQVTM, CDR2 ANQGSEA. Trimming took 5 bases from V and 4 from J, leaving 11 bases between them. The CDR3 loop spans 12 amino acids.

The rearrangement links TRBV5-1 to TRBJ2-1, with TRBD1 matching over 8 bases. From germline, CDR1 is SGHRS and CDR2 YFSETQ. The CDR3 has 14 residues. Losses at the gene ends were 0 bases for V and 6 bases for J; bases not matched to a gene: 2. The CDR3, as DNA: TGCGCCAGCAGCTTGGAGCAGGGGGCCAATGAGCAGTTCTTC. Translating gives CASSLEQGANEQFF. The whole variable domain, remainder taken from reference TRBV5-1 and TRBJ2-1, is KAGVTQTPRYLIKTRGQQVTLSCSPISGHRSVSWYQQTPGQGLQFLFEYFSETQRNKGNFPGRFSGRQFSNSRSEMNVSTLELGDSALYLCASSLEQGANEQFFGPGTRLTVL.

This clonotype was seen more than once but under ten times. The chain recombines TRBV2 with TRBJ2-1; 7 bases match TRBD2. The CDR3 contains 16 residues. Germline V CDR1 and CDR2: SNHLY, FYNNEI. Trimming cost V 3 bases and J 3 bases; bases outside gene matches: 8. CDR3 loop: CASSEGLWEGYNEQFF. The CDR3 DNA is TGTGCCAGCAGTGAGGGATTGTGGGAGGGCTACAATGAGCAGTTCTTC.

This clonotype is a singleton in its sample. This chain connects TRBV6-2 or TRBV6-3 to TRBJ2-7, with 8 positions matching TRBD2. V shed 7 bases, J shed 4 bases, and the junction held 12 bases outside the gene matches. Germline V lookup: CDR1 MNHEY, CDR2 SVGEGT. This CDR3 spans 15 amino acids. CDR3 DNA sequence: TGTGCCAGCAACCTGCGGGGGGCCCTGTTGTACGAGCAGTACTTC. Translated, it gives CASNLRGALLYEQYF.

In this sample, this clonotype turned up a few times. The chain employs TRBV11-2 and TRBJ2-3; D unclear. The CDR3 sequence is 12 residues long. Per the germline V gene, CDR1 is SGHAT and CDR2 is FQNNGV. Trimming shortened V by 2 bases and J by 5 bases, and 5 bases separated the two germline ends. DNA of the CDR3: TGTGCCAGCAGCTTATCGGTAGATACGCAGTATTTT. Protein product: CASSLSVDTQYF.

This clonotype was found a few times. The chain employs TRBV7-2 and TRBJ2-1; D might be TRBD1 (6 bases). The V and J ends lost 5 bases and 5 bases respectively, with 16 bases between them. The germline V gene encodes CDR1 SGHTA and CDR2 FQGNSA. CDR3 size: 15 residues. This CDR3 reads CASSGQSTFDNEQFF. In nucleotides, the CDR3 is TGTGCCAGCAGCGGACAGTCCACTTTCGACAATGAGCAGTTCTTC.

V usage is TRBV4-1 and J usage is TRBJ1-1, with a tentative D call TRBD1 (6 bases). CDR1 is MGHRA, CDR2 YSYEKL, per germline. The CDR3 has 18 amino acids. V shed 3 bases and J shed 3 bases, with 23 bases lying between them. CDR3 DNA: TGCGCCAGCAGCCAGATCGCTTATTCCGGGGGCAGGGACACTGAAGCTTTCTTT. Its translation is CASSQIAYSGGRDTEAFF.

The gene calls are TRBV29-1 and TRBJ1-4, with D unresolved. Germline V CDR1 and CDR2: SQVTM, ANQGSEA. CDR3 length: 12 residues. V was trimmed by 4 bases and J by 8 bases, leaving 11 bases between them. DNA of the CDR3: TGCAGCGTTGTAGGCCTCGAGGAAAAACTGTTTTTT. Translating gives CSVVGLEEKLFF.

The chain couples TRBV11-2 to TRBJ2-7; perhaps TRBD2 as D (6 bases). The germline gives CDR1 SGHAT, CDR2 FQNNGV. The CDR3 is made up of 15 amino acids. With 5 bases removed from V and 0 bases from J, the gap between germline ends came to 14 bases. The CDR3 here is CASSPGLPFSYEQYF. CDR3 DNA sequence: TGTGCCAGCAGCCCGGGACTTCCCTTCTCCTACGAGCAGTACTTC.

The chain combines TRBV29-1 with TRBJ2-5; D gene unclear. The CDR3 extends over 12 amino acids. Between the trimmed V and J ends, which lost 3 bases and 1 base, there was a span of 6 bases. Germline CDR1 and CDR2: SQVTM and ANQGSEA. This CDR3 reads CSVENSQETQYF. CDR3 in DNA: TGCAGCGTTGAGAACAGCCAAGAGACCCAGTACTTC.

The genes are TRBV20-1 and TRBJ2-2, with 7 bases identical to TRBD2. CDR1 and CDR2 from the germline V gene are DFQATT and SNEGSKA (reference sequence). V dropped 6 bases and J dropped 6; count of bases not matched to a gene: 13. The CDR3 has 15 amino acids. The CDR3 DNA is TGCAGTGCCCACGGACTAGTGGGAGTCCCCGGGGAGCTGTTTTTT. This gives the protein CSAHGLVGVPGELFF.